This T cell receptor (beta chain) was recovered during a study of T cell responses to AZD1222 COVID-19 vaccine (dated by TCRdb to the early 2020s). Study-wide context: A total of 230 to 250 trial participants underwent TCR sequencing, of whom roughly 210 had received two doses of AZD1222 and 26 had received two doses of the MenACWY control vaccine. Trial participants were enrolled by age into subgroups of 18-55, 56-69 and 70-plus years, and about 150, 27 and 61 TCR-sequenced participants, respectively, were included in these subgroups. Study-level results and caveats: The whole spike protein was spanned by vaccine-associated CD4 TCRs, and dominant responses were seen in regions 160-218 and 743-854. Participants were mostly white British and included more females than males, and it was suggested by the authors that clonal diversity may have been underestimated. Conclusions about previously exposed vaccinees are limited, since just five or six AZD1222 recipients were seropositive for SARS-CoV-2 at baseline. Spike-specific TCR breadth and depth rose significantly after two AZD1222 doses compared with day 0 and with MenACWY recipients. The 56-69-year group was small, and its depth increase did not reach significance, likely because of low power. Epitopes outside the regions mutated in the B.1.351 and B.1.1.7 variants were reportedly recognized by nearly half of the unique spike-specific TCRs. No day 14 peak-response samples were available, so repertoires were characterized only after the peak T cell response.

The time point label here, explained by the study, means: about 28 days (+/-7) after the second vaccine dose. AZD1222 recipients with second doses at about 4 weeks or about 12 weeks were pooled, because spike-specific TCR depth and breadth did not differ between schedules. Vaccinee samples were obtained from the UK trials COV001 and COV002, which included a single-blind randomized controlled phase 2/3 trial of AZD1222 (ChAdOx1 nCoV-19) in healthy adults. Trial participant PBMC samples were collected at day 0 and day 28 after the second dose for TCRbeta chain sequencing. The germline V gene (reference sequence) specifies LGHDT as CDR1 and YNNKEL as CDR2. V drops 4 bases and J drops 0 bases, leaving 13 bases in between. The CDR3 starts with the cysteine, ends with the phenylalanine, and has 16 residues. CDR3 DNA only is kept here, 48 bases in frame from base 1. Note on this clone: Its target antigen remains unknown. No much larger clonotype is one base removed from it; base qualities were not supplied.

The CDR3 regions of human TCRbeta chains were analyzed by immunosequencing. The original methods were these. Repertoire TCRs were checked for matches against a reference library of SARS-CoV-2-specific TCRs that had been generated using the MIRA antigen-specificity platform. Breadth was defined as the fraction of unique TCRs that were SARS-CoV-2-associated, and depth was defined as the fraction of total T cells that were SARS-CoV-2-associated. Using the MIRA data, each spike-specific TCR was assigned both to the spike region to which the TCR was reactive and to a CD4 or CD8 class. Log10-transformed breadth and depth values were compared by one-way ANOVA with Sidak's multiple comparisons tests. The table comes from immuneACCESS by way of TCRdb, which keeps in-frame sequences with V and J called. Part of the clones is missing from these tables; in studies checked, under half for an unresolved V gene and the rest for unknown reasons. V and J calls and clone size are given by that table; D and trimming were obtained from the DNA. This sample holds about 94,000 clones; 85% were observed only once. The top ten clones comprise about 4.5% of the sample.

This specimen consisted of peripheral blood, obtained 28 days after the second AZD1222 dose. Recombination joined TRBV3-1 (or the pseudogene TRBV3-2) with TRBJ2-4; confidence is insufficient to name the D gene. The TCR sequence derives from an adult who received the AZD1222 COVID-19 vaccine. The DNA is as follows: TGTGCCAGCAGCCTACCTACTGATCTAGCCAAAAACATTCAGTACTTC. This encodes CASSLPTDLAKNIQYF.